This TCR beta chain was identified in a study of PD-1 blockade in classical Hodgkin lymphoma. The CDR3 totals 14 residues. The germline V and J ends were trimmed by 3 bases and 9 bases, with 18 bases remaining between them. Germline CDR1 GTSNPN, CDR2 SVGIG (reference sequence). Clones were sequenced by immunoSEQ multiplex PCR, and TCRdb holds only the in-frame ones, with some missing. The sample records about 96,000 clones, 85% to 95% being singletons. As for this clone: Its antigen is undetermined.

The study, taken as a whole, reports: In CD4+ cells, TCR diversity went up significantly by C4D1, but in CD8+ cells it did not.

Time point denoted: cycle 4 day 1 (C4D1), after more than five weeks of nivolumab. Every one of the patients relapsed after autologous stem cell transplantation (brentuximab vedotin exposure was variable). The sequenced sample was peripheral blood mononuclear cells (PBMCs), obtained before the fourth cycle of nivolumab. The chain combines TRBV30 with TRBJ1-3; D gene unclear. This TCR derives from a human donor with classical Hodgkin lymphoma. This CDR3 reads CAWSGPWAPGTIYF. The CDR3 region has the DNA TGTGCCTGGAGCGGACCGTGGGCCCCGGGCACCATATATTTT.